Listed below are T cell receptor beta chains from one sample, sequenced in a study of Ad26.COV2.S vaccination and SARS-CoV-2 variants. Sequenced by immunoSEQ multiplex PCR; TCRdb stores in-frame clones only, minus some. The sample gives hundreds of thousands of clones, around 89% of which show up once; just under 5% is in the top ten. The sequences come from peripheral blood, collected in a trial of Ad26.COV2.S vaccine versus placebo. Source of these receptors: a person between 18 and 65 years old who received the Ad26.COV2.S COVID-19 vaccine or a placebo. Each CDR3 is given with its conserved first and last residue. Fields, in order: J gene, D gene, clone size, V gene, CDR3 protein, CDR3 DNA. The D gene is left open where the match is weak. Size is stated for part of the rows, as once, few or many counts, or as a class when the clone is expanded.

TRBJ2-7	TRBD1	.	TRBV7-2	CASSLRGTTGRVTYEQYF	TGTGCCAGCAGCTTACGAGGGACGACAGGGAGAGTGACCTACGAGCAGTACTTC
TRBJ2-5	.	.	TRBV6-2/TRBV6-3	CASSYVAVRETQYF	TGTGCCAGCAGTTACGTGGCAGTTCGGGAGACCCAGTACTTC
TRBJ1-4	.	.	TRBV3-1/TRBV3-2	CASSHSSRDEKLFF	TGTGCCAGCAGCCACTCTTCTCGGGATGAAAAACTGTTTTTT
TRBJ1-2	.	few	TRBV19	CASSINRAGYGYTF	TGTGCCAGTAGTATTAACAGGGCAGGGTATGGCTACACCTTC
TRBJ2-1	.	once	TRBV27	CASKYRTKWGNEQFF	TGTGCCAGCAAATATCGGACTAAATGGGGCAATGAGCAGTTCTTC
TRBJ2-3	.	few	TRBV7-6	CASSLIAYPSTDTQYF	TGTGCCAGCAGCTTAATAGCCTACCCAAGCACAGATACGCAGTATTTT
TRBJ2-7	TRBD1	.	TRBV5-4	CASSWDRTEQYF	TGTGCCAGCAGCTGGGACAGAACCGAGCAGTACTTC
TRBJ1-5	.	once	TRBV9	CASSVEGESNQPQHF	TGTGCCAGCAGCGTTGAAGGAGAAAGCAATCAGCCCCAGCATTTT
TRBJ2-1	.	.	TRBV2	CASSPDGDNEQFF	TGTGCCAGCAGCCCGGACGGTGACAATGAGCAGTTCTTC
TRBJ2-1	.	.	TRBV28	CASSFPGEGLNEQFF	TGTGCCAGCAGTTTCCCCGGCGAAGGCCTGAATGAGCAGTTCTTC
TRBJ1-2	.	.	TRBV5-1	CASSNVGLYGYTF	TGCGCCAGCAGCAATGTGGGGTTGTATGGCTACACCTTC
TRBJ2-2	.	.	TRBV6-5	CASIGRGLTGELFF	TGTGCCAGCATAGGGAGGGGGCTCACCGGGGAGCTGTTTTTT
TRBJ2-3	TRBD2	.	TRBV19	CASSDNRDYTDTQYF	TGTGCCAGTAGTGACAACCGGGACTACACAGATACGCAGTATTTT
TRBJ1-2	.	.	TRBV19	CASSIGEGVGYTF	TGTGCCAGTAGTATAGGCGAGGGCGTTGGCTACACCTTC
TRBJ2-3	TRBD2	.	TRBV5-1	CASSEAGGRADTQYF	TGCGCCAGCAGCGAAGCGGGGGGGCGGGCAGATACGCAGTATTTT
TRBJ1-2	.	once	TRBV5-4	CASSLDSNYGYTF	TGTGCCAGCAGCTTGGACAGTAACTATGGCTACACCTTC
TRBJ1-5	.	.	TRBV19	CASSIAPYSNQPQHF	TGTGCCAGTAGTATAGCACCTTATAGCAATCAGCCCCAGCATTTT
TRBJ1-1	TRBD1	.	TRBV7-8	CASSQEDRARGTEAFF	TGTGCCAGCAGCCAAGAGGACAGGGCAAGGGGTACTGAAGCTTTCTTT
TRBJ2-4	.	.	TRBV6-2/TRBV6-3	CASSYSRVKNIQYF	TGTGCCAGCAGTTACTCGAGAGTCAAAAACATTCAGTACTTC
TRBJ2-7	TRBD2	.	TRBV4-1	CASSFSRTSGIYEQYF	TGCGCCAGCAGCTTTTCCCGGACTAGCGGGATTTACGAGCAGTACTTC
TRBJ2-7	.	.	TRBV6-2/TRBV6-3	CASSEGLRVTYEQYF	TGTGCCAGCAGTGAGGGACTTCGGGTTACCTACGAGCAGTACTTC
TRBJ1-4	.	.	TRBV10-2	CASSEQGRGEKLFF	TGCGCCAGCAGTGAACAGGGCAGGGGTGAAAAACTGTTTTTT
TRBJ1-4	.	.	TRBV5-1	CASSLAWQSNEKLFF	TGCGCCAGCAGCTTGGCATGGCAGTCTAATGAAAAACTGTTTTTT
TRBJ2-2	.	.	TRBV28	CASSITQDWGTGELFF	TGTGCCAGCAGTATTACACAGGACTGGGGCACCGGGGAGCTGTTTTTT
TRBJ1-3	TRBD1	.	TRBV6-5	CASSPGGRSGNTIYF	TGTGCCAGCAGTCCAGGGGGTCGCTCTGGAAACACCATATATTTT
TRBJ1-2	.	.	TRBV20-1	CTNQGTYGYTF	TGCACCAATCAGGGGACATATGGCTACACCTTC
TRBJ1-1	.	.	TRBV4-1	CASRGTMNTEAFF	TGCGCCAGCAGGGGGACTATGAACACTGAAGCTTTCTTT
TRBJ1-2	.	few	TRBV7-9	CASSLGQGLTF	TGTGCCAGCAGCTTAGGTCAGGGGCTCACCTTC
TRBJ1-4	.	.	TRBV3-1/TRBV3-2	CASSRGVTNEKLFF	TGTGCCAGCAGCCGTGGCGTAACTAATGAAAAACTGTTTTTT
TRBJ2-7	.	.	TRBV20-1	CSATPGYEQYF	TGCAGTGCTACACCGGGTTACGAGCAGTACTTC
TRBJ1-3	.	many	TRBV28	CASTSRFVRGNTIYF	TGTGCCAGCACCTCGCGGTTTGTACGTGGAAACACCATATATTTT
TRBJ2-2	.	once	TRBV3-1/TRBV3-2	CASSLNPRQGGTGELFF	TGTGCCAGCAGCCTCAACCCGAGACAGGGAGGCACCGGGGAGCTGTTTTTT
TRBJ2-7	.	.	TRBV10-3	CAISDNKAYEQYF	TGTGCCATCAGTGATAACAAAGCCTACGAGCAGTACTTC
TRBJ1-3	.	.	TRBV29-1	CSAADLSRNTIYF	TGCAGCGCTGCGGATCTCAGCCGAAACACCATATATTTT
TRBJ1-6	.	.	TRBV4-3	CASSQARQDSNSPLHF	TGCGCCAGCAGCCAAGCCCGACAGGATTCTAATTCACCCCTCCACTTT
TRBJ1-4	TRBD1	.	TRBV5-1	CASSPPTGVAKLFF	TGCGCCAGCAGTCCTCCCACAGGGGTTGCAAAACTGTTTTTT
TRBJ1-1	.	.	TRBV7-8	CASSLDGGNTEAFF	TGTGCCAGCAGCTTAGATGGCGGGAACACTGAAGCTTTCTTT
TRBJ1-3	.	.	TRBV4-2	CASSQGGDRPGNTIYF	TGTGCCAGCAGCCAAGGCGGGGACCGGCCTGGAAACACCATATATTTT
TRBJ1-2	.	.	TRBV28	CASSGGGLISGYTF	TGTGCCAGCAGCGGCGGGGGTCTAATTAGCGGCTACACCTTC
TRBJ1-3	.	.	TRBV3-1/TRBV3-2	CASSAAPGLTLGSSGNTIYF	TGTGCCAGCAGCGCAGCTCCGGGTCTCACCCTAGGGAGCTCTGGAAACACCATATATTTT
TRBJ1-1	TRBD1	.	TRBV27	CASRTPGGTGRGTEAFF	TGTGCCAGCAGGACGCCTGGTGGGACAGGTCGTGGCACTGAAGCTTTCTTT
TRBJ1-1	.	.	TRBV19	CASSMLDTEAFF	TGTGCCAGTAGTATGTTGGACACTGAAGCTTTCTTT
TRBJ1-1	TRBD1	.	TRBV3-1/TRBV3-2	CASSPVTTGEDTEAFF	TGTGCCAGCAGCCCCGTAACGACAGGGGAAGACACTGAAGCTTTCTTT
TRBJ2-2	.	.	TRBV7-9	CASSGQGNTGELFF	TGTGCCAGCAGCGGCCAGGGAAACACCGGGGAGCTGTTTTTT
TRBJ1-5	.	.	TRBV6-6	CASSRQENSNQPQHF	TGTGCCAGCAGTCGACAAGAGAATAGCAATCAGCCCCAGCATTTT
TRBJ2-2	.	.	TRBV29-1	CSVEVIRATGELFF	TGCAGCGTTGAAGTCATCCGGGCCACCGGGGAGCTGTTTTTT
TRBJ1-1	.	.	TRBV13	CASSPGHSEAFF	TGTGCCAGCAGCCCTGGACATTCTGAAGCTTTCTTT
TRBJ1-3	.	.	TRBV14	CASSQFDRSHGNTIYF	TGTGCCAGCAGCCAGTTCGACAGGAGTCATGGAAACACCATATATTTT
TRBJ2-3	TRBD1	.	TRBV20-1	CSASRDRGTTDTQYF	TGCAGTGCTAGTAGGGACAGGGGTACAACAGATACGCAGTATTTT
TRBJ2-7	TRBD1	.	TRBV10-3	CAISEGGAGYEQYF	TGTGCCATCAGTGAAGGGGGCGCAGGCTACGAGCAGTACTTC
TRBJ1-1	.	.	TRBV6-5	CASSQGRKNTEAFF	TGTGCCAGCAGTCAGGGACGGAAGAACACTGAAGCTTTCTTT
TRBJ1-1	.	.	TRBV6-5	CASRLDSLNTEAFF	TGTGCCAGCAGGTTAGACAGTCTGAACACTGAAGCTTTCTTT
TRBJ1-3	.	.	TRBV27	CASSRGGRSSGNTIYF	TGTGCCAGCAGCAGAGGGGGACGGAGCTCTGGAAACACCATATATTTT